Described below is a single T cell receptor beta chain sequence and its context. Its antigen is still unknown. Base qualities were left out, and no much larger clone turns up one base away. Using the deep immunoSEQ assay, TCR CDR3 regions were amplified from genomic DNA by multiplex PCR. Genomic DNA extracted from each cell subset was distributed evenly over all wells of several immunoSEQ 96-well plates, and each plate served as one replicate. For sorted subsets, roughly 200 ng genomic DNA, equal to some 30,000 T cell genomes, was loaded into each replicate PCR. Purified libraries were measured with a Qubit 3.0 fluorometer, size-checked on a Bioanalyzer 2100, and measured again with the KAPA Library Quantification kit. Every immunoSEQ 96-well plate was sequenced on a dedicated single-read 150-cycle Illumina NextSeq 550 flow cell. In the paper's pipeline: The immunoSEQ output contained only junctional sequences without quality scores, so filtering could not match that applied to full-length reads. To assign V/J genes and CDR3, sequences were annotated using PyIR, a Python wrapper for IgBLAST v1.9, with IMGT germline references. Any read was removed if the V/J assignment was weak (E-value above 1e-6), the CDR3 was missing, or the read contained stop codons, out-of-frame junctions, or ambiguous translated residues. A V3J clonotype was defined by an identical inferred V gene, J gene, and CDR3 amino acid sequence. The percentage overlap between two repertoires was calculated by dividing the number of shared unique clonotypes by the size of the smaller repertoire. Richness of each repertoire was evaluated using RTK rarefaction, the Chao1 estimator, and Recon v2.1 estimates of unobserved clonotypes. Generation probabilities for all TCRbeta clonotypes obtained by the gDNA method from a handful of donors were computed using OLGA. TCRdb limited this immuneACCESS table to in-frame rearrangements with V and J called. A share of clones is missing; checked studies link under half to unresolved V genes, and the rest is unexplained. That table supplies the V and J calls and clone size; D and trimming were determined from the DNA. The sample table holds approximately 740,000 clones, of which 85% to 95% were seen once. About 24% of the sample is in the top ten clones.

The CDR3 measures 15 amino acids from cysteine to phenylalanine. Just the 45-base CDR3 DNA is kept, in frame starting at base 1. The germline V gene supplies CDR1 ENHRY and CDR2 SYGVKD. A distance of 18 bases separates the germline ends of V and J, which lose 6 bases and 6 bases respectively. For the CD8 naive samples, CD45RO-negative cells were positively selected for CCR7, yielding a CD45RA+CCR7+ population from which TemRA cells were excluded. The donors were healthy, HIV-negative adults who had no recently reported acute infections or vaccinations. Every donor was a Caucasian adult residing in Nashville, Tennessee, USA. After blood collection by leukapheresis, PBMCs were isolated using Ficoll-Histopaque density gradient centrifugation and then cryopreserved in the vapor phase of liquid nitrogen. Purity and quantity of every magnetically sorted T cell population were checked by analytical flow cytometry. Genomic DNA was isolated from every sorted fraction and measured by UV absorbance on a Nanodrop 2000c.

These data originate in a study of shared clonotypes between healthy human individuals (dated by TCRdb to about 2020). For context, the study as a whole: A couple of women and a few men aged 18 to 49 years were included in the cohort. For each donor, CD4 naive and CD4 memory were each given three plates, CD8 naive was given two plates, and CD8 memory was given one plate. Between about 0.85 and 9.5 billion PBMCs per donor were obtained by leukapheresis. To estimate repertoire size and how much clonotypes are shared between individuals, the study performed deep sequencing of blood TCR repertoires from a few healthy adults. To increase sequencing depth and limit assay-specific biases, different laboratories used diverse techniques to prepare libraries and sequence TCR repertoires.

Study-wide findings and limitations: Sampling was restricted to blood, and TCR repertoires in tissue are likely to differ from TCR repertoires in blood. Compared with non-shared clonotypes, clonotypes shared by all four sorted-subset donors had higher generation probabilities. The small number of donors limited the genetic and exposure-history diversity represented. When several donors were compared, the shared fraction of clonotypes was roughly 4.8% for naive CD4, 3.5% to 4% for naive CD8, 2% to 2.5% for memory CD4, and 0.3% to 0.5% for memory CD8. Estimated clonotype richness was generally larger for naive than for memory subsets. Based on pairwise subsampling, the degree of clonotype sharing among donors was expected to be affected by sequencing depth. Incomplete sequencing was indicated by rarefaction of sorted-subset datasets, despite the large sequencing depth.

Material for sequencing was naive CD8+ T cells sorted from blood. This specimen's cell subset or site label, interpreted: CD45RA+CCR7+. This sequence originates from a man aged 25 to 45 in good health. The V gene is TRBV10-3 and the J gene is TRBJ2-1; the D gene cannot be resolved reliably. The nucleotide sequence reads as follows: TGTGCCATCAGGCAGGACCTGGATCGATCCAATGAGCAGTTCTTC. Its protein reads: CAIRQDLDRSNEQFF.